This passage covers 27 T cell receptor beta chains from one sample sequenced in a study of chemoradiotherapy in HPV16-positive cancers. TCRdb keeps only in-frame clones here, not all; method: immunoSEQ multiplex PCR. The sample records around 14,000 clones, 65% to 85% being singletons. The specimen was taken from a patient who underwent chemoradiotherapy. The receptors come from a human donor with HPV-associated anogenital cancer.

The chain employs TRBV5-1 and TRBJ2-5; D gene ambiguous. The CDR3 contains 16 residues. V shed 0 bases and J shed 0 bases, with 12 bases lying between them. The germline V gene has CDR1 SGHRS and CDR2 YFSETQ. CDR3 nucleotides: TGCGCCAGCAGCTTGGGGATGGTCCCCTACCAAGAGACCCAGTACTTC. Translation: CASSLGMVPYQETQYF.

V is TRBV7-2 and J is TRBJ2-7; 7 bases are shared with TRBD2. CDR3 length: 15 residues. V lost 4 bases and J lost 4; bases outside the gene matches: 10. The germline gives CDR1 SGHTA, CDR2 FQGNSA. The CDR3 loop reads CASSSEATGGYEQYF. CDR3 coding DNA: TGTGCCAGCAGCTCAGAGGCTACCGGGGGGTACGAGCAGTACTTC.

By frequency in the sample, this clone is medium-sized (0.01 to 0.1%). The DNA for the CDR3 is TGTGCCAGCAGTGACGGGACTAGCGGGTACAATGAGCAGTTCTTC. Translating gives CASSDGTSGYNEQFF. The chain links TRBV2 to TRBJ2-1, with TRBD2 matching 12 bases. The CDR3 sequence is 15 residues long. Germline V gene lookup returns CDR1 SNHLY and CDR2 FYNNEI. J was trimmed by 4 bases and V by 3 bases; bases with no gene match: 1.

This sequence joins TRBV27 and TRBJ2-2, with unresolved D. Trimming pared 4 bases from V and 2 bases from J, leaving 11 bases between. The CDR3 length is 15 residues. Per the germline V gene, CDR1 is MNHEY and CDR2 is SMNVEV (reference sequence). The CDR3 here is CASSSSWINTGELFF. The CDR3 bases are TGTGCCAGCAGTTCGAGTTGGATCAACACCGGGGAGCTGTTTTTT.

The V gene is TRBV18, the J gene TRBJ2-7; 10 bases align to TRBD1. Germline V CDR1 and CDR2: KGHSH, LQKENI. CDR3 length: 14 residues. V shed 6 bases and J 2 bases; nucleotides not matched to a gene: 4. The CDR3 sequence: CASSTGTGAYEQYF. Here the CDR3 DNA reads TGTGCCAGCTCTACCGGGACAGGGGCCTACGAGCAGTACTTC.

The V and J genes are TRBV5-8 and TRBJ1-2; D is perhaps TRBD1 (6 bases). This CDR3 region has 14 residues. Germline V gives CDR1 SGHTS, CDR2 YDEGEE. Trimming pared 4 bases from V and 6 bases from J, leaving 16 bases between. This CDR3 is CASSPIFGGHGYTF. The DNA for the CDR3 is TGTGCCAGCAGCCCGATTTTCGGGGGGCATGGCTACACCTTC.

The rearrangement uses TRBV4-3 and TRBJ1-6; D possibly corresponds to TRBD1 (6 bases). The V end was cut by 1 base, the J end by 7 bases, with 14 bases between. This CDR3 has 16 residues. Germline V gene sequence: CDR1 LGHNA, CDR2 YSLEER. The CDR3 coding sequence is TGCGCCAGCAGCCAAGGGTCCCGGGACATAAATTCACCCCTCCACTTT. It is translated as CASSQGSRDINSPLHF.

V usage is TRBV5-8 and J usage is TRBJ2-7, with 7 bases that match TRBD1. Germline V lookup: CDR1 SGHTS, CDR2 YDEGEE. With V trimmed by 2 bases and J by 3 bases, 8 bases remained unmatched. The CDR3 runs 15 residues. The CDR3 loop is CASSFPSTGRYEQYF. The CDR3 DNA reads TGTGCCAGCAGCTTCCCGTCGACAGGGCGCTACGAGCAGTACTTC.

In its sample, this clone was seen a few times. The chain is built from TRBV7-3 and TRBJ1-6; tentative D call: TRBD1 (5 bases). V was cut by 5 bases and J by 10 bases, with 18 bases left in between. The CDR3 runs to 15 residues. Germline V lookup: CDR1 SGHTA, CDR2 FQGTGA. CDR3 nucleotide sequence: TGTGCCAGCAGCCTCCAGGGCTATGGTGGATCACCCCTCCACTTT. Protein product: CASSLQGYGGSPLHF. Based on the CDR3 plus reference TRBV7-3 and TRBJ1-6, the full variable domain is GAGVSQTPSNKVTEKGKYVELRCDPISGHTALYWYRQSLGQGPEFLIYFQGTGAADDSGLPNDRFFAVRPEGSVSTLKIQRTERGDSAVYLCASSLQGYGGSPLHFGNGTRLTVT.

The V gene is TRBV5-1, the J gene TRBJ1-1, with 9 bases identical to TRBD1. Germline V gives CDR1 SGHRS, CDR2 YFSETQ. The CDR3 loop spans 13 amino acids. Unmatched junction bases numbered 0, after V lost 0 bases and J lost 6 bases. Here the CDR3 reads CASSLGQGAEAFF. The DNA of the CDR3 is TGCGCCAGCAGCTTGGGACAGGGGGCTGAAGCTTTCTTT.

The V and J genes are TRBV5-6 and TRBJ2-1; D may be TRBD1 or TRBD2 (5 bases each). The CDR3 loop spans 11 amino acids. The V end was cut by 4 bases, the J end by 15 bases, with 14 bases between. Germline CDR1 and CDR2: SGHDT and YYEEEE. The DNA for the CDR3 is TGTGCCAGCAGCCGAGGGGATAGAGGGTTCTTC. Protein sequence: CASSRGDRGFF.

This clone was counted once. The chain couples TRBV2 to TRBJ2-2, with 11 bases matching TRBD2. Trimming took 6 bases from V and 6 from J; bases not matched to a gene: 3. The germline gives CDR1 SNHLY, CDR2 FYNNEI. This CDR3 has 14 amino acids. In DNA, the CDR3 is TGTGCCAGCAGGACTAGCGGGACCGCCGGGGAGCTGTTTTTT. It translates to CASRTSGTAGELFF.

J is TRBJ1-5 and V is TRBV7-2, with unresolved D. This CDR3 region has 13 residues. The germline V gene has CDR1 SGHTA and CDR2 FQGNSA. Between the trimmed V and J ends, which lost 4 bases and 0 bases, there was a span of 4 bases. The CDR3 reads CASSYDSNQPQHF. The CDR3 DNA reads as TGTGCCAGCAGCTACGATAGCAATCAGCCCCAGCATTTT. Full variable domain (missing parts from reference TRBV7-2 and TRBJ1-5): GAGVSQSPSNKVTEKGKDVELRCDPISGHTALYWYRQSLGQGLEFLIYFQGNSAPDKSGLPSDRFSAERTGGSVSTLTIQRTQQEDSAVYLCASSYDSNQPQHFGDGTRLSIL.

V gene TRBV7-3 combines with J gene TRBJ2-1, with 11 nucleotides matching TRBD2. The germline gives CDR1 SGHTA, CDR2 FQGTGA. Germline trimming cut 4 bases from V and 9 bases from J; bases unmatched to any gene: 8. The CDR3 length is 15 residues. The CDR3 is CASSSGSGGAPEQFF. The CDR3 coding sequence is TGTGCCAGCAGCTCTGGTAGCGGGGGGGCTCCTGAGCAGTTCTTC.

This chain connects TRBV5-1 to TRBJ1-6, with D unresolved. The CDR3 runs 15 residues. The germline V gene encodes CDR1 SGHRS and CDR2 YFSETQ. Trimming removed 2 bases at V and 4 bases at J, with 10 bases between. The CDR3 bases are TGCGCCAGCAGCTTCGCAGGCGTTTATAATTCACCCCTCCACTTT. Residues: CASSFAGVYNSPLHF.

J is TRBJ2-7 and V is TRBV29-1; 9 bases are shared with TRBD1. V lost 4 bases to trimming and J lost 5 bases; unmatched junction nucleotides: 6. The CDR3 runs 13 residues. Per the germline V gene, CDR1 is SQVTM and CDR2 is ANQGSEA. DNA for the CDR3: TGCAGCGTTGTGAGGGACAGGGTAAACGAGCAGTACTTC. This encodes CSVVRDRVNEQYF.

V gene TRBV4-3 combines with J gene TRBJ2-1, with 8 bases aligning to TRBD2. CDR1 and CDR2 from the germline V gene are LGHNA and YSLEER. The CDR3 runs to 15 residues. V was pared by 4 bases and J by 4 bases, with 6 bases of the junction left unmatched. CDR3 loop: CASSRAGDRYNEQFF. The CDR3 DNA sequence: TGCGCCAGCAGCCGAGCGGGGGACCGTTACAATGAGCAGTTCTTC.

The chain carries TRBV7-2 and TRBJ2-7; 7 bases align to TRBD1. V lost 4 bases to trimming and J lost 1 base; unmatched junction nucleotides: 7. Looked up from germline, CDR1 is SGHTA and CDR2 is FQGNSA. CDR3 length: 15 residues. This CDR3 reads CASSSTGTVSYEQYF. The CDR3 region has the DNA TGTGCCAGCAGCTCAACCGGGACAGTATCCTACGAGCAGTACTTC.

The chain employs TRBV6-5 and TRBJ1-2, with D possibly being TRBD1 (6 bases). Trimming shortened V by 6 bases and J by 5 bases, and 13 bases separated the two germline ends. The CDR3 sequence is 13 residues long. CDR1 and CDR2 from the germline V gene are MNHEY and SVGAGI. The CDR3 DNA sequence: TGTGCCAGCAGGAGGACAGAAACATATGGCTACACCTTC. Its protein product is CASRRTETYGYTF.

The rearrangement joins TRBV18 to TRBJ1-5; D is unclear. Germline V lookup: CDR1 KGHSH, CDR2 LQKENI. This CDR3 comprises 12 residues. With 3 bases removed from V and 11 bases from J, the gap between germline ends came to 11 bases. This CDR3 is CASSPGGDAQHF. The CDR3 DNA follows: TGTGCCAGCTCACCTGGTGGAGATGCCCAGCATTTT.

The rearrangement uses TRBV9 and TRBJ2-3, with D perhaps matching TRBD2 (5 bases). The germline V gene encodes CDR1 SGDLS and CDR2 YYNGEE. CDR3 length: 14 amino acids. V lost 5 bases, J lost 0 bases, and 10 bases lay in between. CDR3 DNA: TGTGCCAGCAGTGCTAGGACTAGCACAGATACGCAGTATTTT. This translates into CASSARTSTDTQYF.

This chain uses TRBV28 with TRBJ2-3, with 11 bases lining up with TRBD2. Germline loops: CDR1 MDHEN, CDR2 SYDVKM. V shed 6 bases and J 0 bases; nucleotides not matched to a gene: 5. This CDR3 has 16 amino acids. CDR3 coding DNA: TGTGCCAGCAGCAGACTAGCGGGGCAAAGCACAGATACGCAGTATTTT. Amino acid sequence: CASSRLAGQSTDTQYF.

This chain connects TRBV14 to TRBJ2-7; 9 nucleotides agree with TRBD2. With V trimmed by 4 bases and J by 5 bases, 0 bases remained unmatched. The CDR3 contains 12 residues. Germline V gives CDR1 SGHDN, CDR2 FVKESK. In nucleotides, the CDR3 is TGTGCCAGCAGCCTAGCGGGGGACGAGCAGTACTTC. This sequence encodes CASSLAGDEQYF.

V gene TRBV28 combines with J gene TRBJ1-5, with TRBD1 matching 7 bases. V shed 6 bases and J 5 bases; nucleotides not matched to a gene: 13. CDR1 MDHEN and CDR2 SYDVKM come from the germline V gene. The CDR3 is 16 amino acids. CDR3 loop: CASSLLTGDGDQPQHF. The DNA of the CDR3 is TGTGCCAGCAGCTTACTAACAGGGGATGGGGATCAGCCCCAGCATTTT.

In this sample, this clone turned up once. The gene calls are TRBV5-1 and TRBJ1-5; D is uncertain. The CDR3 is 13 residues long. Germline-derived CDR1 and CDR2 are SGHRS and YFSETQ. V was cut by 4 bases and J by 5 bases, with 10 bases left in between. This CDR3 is CASSPGGHQPQHF. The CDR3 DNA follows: TGCGCCAGCAGCCCCGGTGGTCATCAGCCCCAGCATTTT.

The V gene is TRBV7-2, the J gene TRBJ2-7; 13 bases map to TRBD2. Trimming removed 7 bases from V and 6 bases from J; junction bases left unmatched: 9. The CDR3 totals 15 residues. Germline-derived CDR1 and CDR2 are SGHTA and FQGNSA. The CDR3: CASKSGTSGETEQYF. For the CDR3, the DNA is TGTGCCAGCAAGTCAGGGACTAGCGGGGAAACCGAGCAGTACTTC.

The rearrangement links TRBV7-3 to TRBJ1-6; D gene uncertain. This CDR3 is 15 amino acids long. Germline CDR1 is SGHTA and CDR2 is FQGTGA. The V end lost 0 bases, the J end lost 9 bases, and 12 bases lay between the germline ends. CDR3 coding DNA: TGTGCCAGCAGCTTAACTGGCGGGTGGGGTTCACCCCTCCACTTT. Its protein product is CASSLTGGWGSPLHF.